This T cell receptor beta chain was found in a study of cytomegalovirus exposure and HLA in healthy donors. 13 Jbeta primers and 60 Vbeta primers were used for the PCR. The data were produced by immunoSEQ multiplex PCR, yet TCRdb's version contains in-frame clones alone and is incomplete. The sample has under 200,000 clones, around 77% seen once. This CDR3 has 17 amino acids. J was trimmed by 0 bases and V by 8 bases; bases with no gene match: 12. Germline lookup yields CDR1 MDHEN and CDR2 SYDVKM. With regard to this clone: Its antigen remains unknown.

Overall study findings and caveats: Earlier findings revealed that most TCR beta V segments proved productive either about 87% or about 30% of the time. The study listed roughly 160 cytomegalovirus-associated TCR beta chains. Highly shared variants forming one cluster were likely a sequencing artifact.

The chain has TRBV28 and TRBJ1-2; 10 nucleotides match TRBD1. What was sequenced was PBMCs. The sequence derives from a man aged 55 to 70 in good health and CMV-seronegative. In nucleotides, the CDR3 is TGTGCCAGCCATTTCCGGGACAGGGGTCCATCTAACTATGGCTACACCTTC. Protein: CASHFRDRGPSNYGYTF.